Described below is a single T cell receptor beta chain sequence and its context. Its target is not known. Generated by immunoSEQ multiplex PCR, the TCRdb table keeps only in-frame clones and is missing some. The table shows approximately 100,000 clones, with approximately 88% occurring only once. The data were obtained in a study of T cell responses to AZD1222 COVID-19 vaccine. Whole-study findings and limits: Sampling that yielded the repertoires occurred only after the peak T cell response. The donor cohort was predominantly white British with a female majority, and clonal diversity may have been underestimated.

This clonotype originated in an adult in good health. The sample was peripheral blood, taken on day 0 of AZD1222 vaccination.

For the CDR3, the DNA is TGTGCCAGCAGTTCTGGGAAAAAGGACAGGGGTATTTTAGAGAATCAGTTCTTC. As protein: CASSSGKKDRGILENQFF. This sequence joins TRBV28 and TRBJ2-1; 9 nucleotides agree with TRBD1. Germline trimming cut 4 bases from V and 13 bases from J; bases unmatched to any gene: 23. The germline V gene encodes CDR1 MDHEN and CDR2 SYDVKM. The CDR3 is made up of 18 amino acids.